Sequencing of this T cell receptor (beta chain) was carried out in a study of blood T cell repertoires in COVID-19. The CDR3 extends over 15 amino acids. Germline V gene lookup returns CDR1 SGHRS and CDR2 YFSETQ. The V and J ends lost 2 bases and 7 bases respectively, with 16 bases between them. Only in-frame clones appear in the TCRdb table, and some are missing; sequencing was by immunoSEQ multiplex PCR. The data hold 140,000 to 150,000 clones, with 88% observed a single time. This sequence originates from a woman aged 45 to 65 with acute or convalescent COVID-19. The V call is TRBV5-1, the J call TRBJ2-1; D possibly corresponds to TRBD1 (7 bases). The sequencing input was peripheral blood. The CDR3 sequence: CASSLGGGPRNEQFF. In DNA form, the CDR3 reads TGCGCCAGCAGCTTAGGAGGGGGCCCTCGAAATGAGCAGTTCTTC.